A selection of T cell receptor beta chains follows, all from one sample in a study of identical twins. MiXCR was run by TCRdb on the 5' RACE reads, yielding one entry per CDR3 protein. The sample contains roughly 190,000 distinct CDR3 sequences, 15% of which appear only once. The same sample was also studied in work on T cells expressing NK-cell markers.

Sequenced: CD8+ T cells sorted from blood. These receptors all stem from a woman between 18 and 30 years old in good health. The CDR3 runs from the conserved cysteine through the conserved F or W. A D gene is named only where the DNA matches it firmly. Expanded clones are given a class, and other clones once, few, many or no size at all.

D	size	V	J	CDR3	DNA
-	few	TRBV11-2	TRBJ2-1	CASSLGGLGQFF	TGTGCCAGCAGCTTAGGCGGGCTCGGGCAGTTCTTC
TRBD2	-	TRBV7-9	TRBJ2-5	CASSGAGWEGRQETQYF	TGTGCCAGCAGCGGGGCGGGGTGGGAGGGCCGGCAAGAGACCCAGTACTTC
-	-	TRBV15	TRBJ2-5	CATSPGETQYF	TGTGCCACCAGCCCGGGAGAGACCCAGTACTTC
-	few	TRBV7-9	TRBJ1-3	CASSLAGRTVIGNTIYF	TGTGCCAGCAGCTTAGCTGGAAGGACGGTAATTGGAAACACCATATATTTT
-	-	TRBV5-1	TRBJ2-7	CASSFDGYGSYEQYF	TGCGCCAGCAGCTTCGACGGTTACGGCTCCTACGAGCAGTACTTC
-	-	TRBV3-1	TRBJ2-7	CASSQAGASVAYEQYF	TGTGCCAGCAGCCAAGCCGGGGCGTCCGTAGCTTACGAGCAGTACTTC
-	-	TRBV5-6	TRBJ2-7	CASSPGPPSDEQYF	TGTGCCAGCAGCCCGGGGCCCCCTTCGGACGAGCAGTACTTC
-	few	TRBV7-2	TRBJ2-1	CASSFPLYNEQFF	TGTGCCAGCAGCTTCCCTCTCTACAATGAGCAGTTCTTC
TRBD1	few	TRBV7-9	TRBJ2-7	CASSFWTGGTYEQYF	TGTGCCAGCAGCTTTTGGACAGGCGGCACCTACGAGCAGTACTTC
-	few	TRBV15	TRBJ2-1	CATSGGAASYNEQFF	TGTGCCACCAGCGGGGGGGCGGCGTCCTACAATGAGCAGTTCTTC